The text below deals with one TCR beta chain. Its antigen specificity is not known. The record has no base qualities; no much larger clone is one base away. The data stem from a study of T cell responses to AZD1222 COVID-19 vaccine (dated by TCRdb to the early 2020s). The study in broad terms: A total of 233 trial participants underwent TCR sequencing, of whom 200 to 220 received two doses of AZD1222 and about 26 received two doses of the MenACWY control vaccine. Trial participants were enrolled by age into 18-55, 56-69 and 70-plus year subgroups, with roughly 160, 29 and 62 TCR-sequenced participants respectively. The research as a whole found: Conclusions about previously exposed vaccinees are limited because only a handful of AZD1222 recipients were SARS-CoV-2 seropositive at baseline. In the small 56-69-year group, the increase in depth fell short of significance, most likely because of low power. Vaccine-associated CD4 TCRs spanned the whole spike protein, with dominant responses in regions 160-218 and 743-854. Participants were mostly white British and included more females than males, and it was suggested by the authors that clonal diversity may have been underestimated. Reportedly, almost half of the unique spike-specific TCRs recognized epitopes lying outside the regions that are mutated in the B.1.351 and B.1.1.7 variants. Spike-specific TCR breadth and depth rose significantly after two AZD1222 doses compared with day 0 and with MenACWY recipients. No day 14 peak-response samples were available, so repertoires were characterized only after the peak T cell response.

V and J lose 6 bases and 0 bases, and a span of 11 bases separates them. CDR1 SQVTM and CDR2 ANQGSEA are derived from the germline V gene. The CDR3 holds 13 amino acids from the cysteine to the phenylalanine. CDR3 DNA only is kept here, 39 bases in frame from base 1. The time point label for this specimen denotes: about 28 days (+/-7) after the second vaccine dose. Because spike-specific TCR depth and breadth did not differ between the two schedules, AZD1222 recipients who got a second dose at roughly 4 weeks were pooled with those who got a second dose at roughly 12 weeks. Vaccinee samples came from UK trials COV001 and COV002, including a single-blind randomized controlled phase 2/3 trial of AZD1222 (ChAdOx1 nCoV-19) in healthy adults. Trial participant PBMC samples were collected at day 0 and day 28 after the second dose for TCRbeta chain sequencing. The CDR3 regions of human TCRbeta chains were analyzed by immunosequencing. Regarding the original processing steps: TCRs in the repertoires were matched against a reference library of SARS-CoV-2-specific TCRs that had been generated with the MIRA antigen-specificity platform. Breadth was defined as the fraction of unique TCRs that were SARS-CoV-2-associated, and depth was defined as the fraction of total T cells that were SARS-CoV-2-associated. Using the MIRA data, each spike-specific TCR was mapped to the spike region that the TCR reacts to and placed in a CD4 or CD8 class. Log10-transformed breadth and depth values were compared by one-way ANOVA with Sidak's multiple comparisons tests. TCRdb limited this immuneACCESS table to in-frame rearrangements with V and J called. A share of clones is missing; checked studies link under half to unresolved V genes, and the rest is unexplained. V and J calls and clone size follow that table, whereas D and trimming were derived from the DNA. The sample contains 60,000 to 75,000 clones, about three quarters of them found a single time. The ten most abundant clones make up more than 3% of the sample.

The chain is assembled from TRBV29-1 and TRBJ1-1, with no D gene named confidently. The sequencing used peripheral blood, collected 28 days after the second AZD1222 dose. This receptor was identified in an adult who received the AZD1222 COVID-19 vaccine. Here is the DNA: TGCAGCGTGTCAGGATCCATGAACACTGAAGCTTTCTTT. This yields the protein CSVSGSMNTEAFF.